This TCR beta chain came from a study of T-cell memory formation after mild COVID-19. J gave up 1 base and V 4 bases, and 9 bases lay outside the gene matches. The CDR3 has 16 amino acids. Germline V gene lookup returns CDR1 KGHSH and CDR2 LQKENI. Study results and caveats: Clones that contracted from day 15 to 85 had balanced CD4/CD8; later expanders were CD4+ biased.

Using constant-segment primers, 5'RACE produced TCR alpha and TCR beta cDNA libraries carrying sample barcodes and UMIs. TCRdb fed the 5' RACE reads into MiXCR, producing one record per CDR3 protein. The sample lists roughly 620,000 distinct CDR3 sequences, about 20% occurring once. This clonotype was seen ten or more times. Its target is not known. Sequenced sample: PBMCs or a T cell subset sorted from them (not recorded which). This clonotype was obtained from an adult woman who had mild COVID-19 (a few samples of this study predate the infection). Cell type and time point are not known. The chain links TRBV18 to TRBJ1-1; TRBD1 aligns across 7 bases. The CDR3 DNA reads as TGTGCCAGCTCACATTCACAGGGGCGGGGGAACACTGAAGCTTTCTTT. It codes for CASSHSQGRGNTEAFF.